This T cell receptor beta chain is drawn from a study of post-analysis software for immune sequencing data. Looking at the study overall: Patients had relapsing-remitting, secondary progressive or progressive-relapsing multiple sclerosis; some lacked subtype. Broader study findings: By F measure, strong co-clustering occurred among samples prepared in the same batch. In patients, TRBV5-6, TRBV5-1 and TRBV20-1 belonged to four or five TRBV segments found more frequently than in controls.

The CDR3 covers 15 residues. CDR1 and CDR2 (germline): LNHNV, YYDKDF (reference sequence). J lost 5 bases, V lost 1 base, and 5 bases had no gene match. A remark on this clonotype: Its antigen is currently unknown.

Unique molecular identifiers featured in each of the TCR beta cDNA libraries. Each CDR3 protein gets one entry after TCRdb re-called the PCR reads with MiXCR. Found here are some 700,000 distinct CDR3 sequences, 55% to 70% of them singletons; the top ten hold about 11%. V gene TRBV15 combines with J gene TRBJ2-3; 8 positions agree with TRBD2. This TCR was recovered from a girl aged 2 to 10 with multiple sclerosis. The sample comprised blood. The CDR3 bases are TGTGCCACCAGCAGAGGGACCGGGGGGGGAGATACGCAGTATTTT. Translating gives CATSRGTGGGDTQYF.